Following are 22 T cell receptor beta chains from one sample sequenced in a study of blood T cell repertoires in COVID-19. TCRdb's copy holds only in-frame clones and misses some; the assay was immunoSEQ multiplex PCR. The profile shows about 87,000 clones, around 85% of them singletons. The sequencing input was peripheral blood. The receptors were gathered from a woman aged 80 or older with COVID-19, enrolled during active disease.

This chain links TRBV28 with TRBJ2-7; a weak D match, TRBD2 (7 bases). The CDR3 contains 13 residues. V was pared by 9 bases and J by 6 bases, with 18 bases between. Germline V lookup: CDR1 MDHEN, CDR2 SYDVKM. CDR3 in amino acids: CARQGGGSAEQYF. The CDR3 coding sequence is TGTGCCAGACAAGGGGGGGGGAGTGCCGAGCAGTACTTC.

CDR3 sequence: CASKPWGGRIEQYF. The DNA of the CDR3 is TGTGCCAGCAAGCCCTGGGGGGGCCGAATCGAGCAGTACTTC. The chain couples TRBV27 to TRBJ2-7; perhaps TRBD2 as D (7 bases). From germline, CDR1 is MNHEY and CDR2 SMNVEV (reference sequence). The CDR3 is made up of 14 amino acids. Trimming left V 7 bases short and J 6 bases short, with 19 bases between.

This chain connects TRBV12-5 to TRBJ2-1; 7 nucleotides match TRBD2. This CDR3 is 13 amino acids long. The V segment lost 10 bases and the J segment 4 bases; nucleotides outside the gene matches: 7. Germline V lookup: CDR1 LGHNT, CDR2 FRNRAP. This chain's CDR3 is CATASGNYNEQFF. CDR3 nucleotide sequence: TGTGCTACCGCTAGCGGAAATTACAATGAGCAGTTCTTC.

The V call is TRBV7-2, the J call TRBJ1-2; 10 bases align to TRBD1. V was pared by 1 base and J by 2 bases, with 4 bases of the junction left unmatched. The CDR3 loop spans 16 amino acids. In germline, CDR1 is SGHTA, CDR2 FQGNSA. CDR3 residues: CASSLGGQGMNYGYTF. In DNA form, the CDR3 reads TGTGCCAGCAGCTTAGGGGGACAGGGGATGAACTATGGCTACACCTTC.

This chain joins TRBV3-1 (or the pseudogene TRBV3-2) and TRBJ1-2, with D possibly being TRBD1 (5 bases). Germline loops: CDR1 LGHDT, CDR2 YNNKEL (reference sequence). This CDR3 comprises 14 residues. Trimming took off 7 bases at V and 6 bases at J, with 18 bases between the two ends. CDR3 in amino acids: CASTSLATEHGYTF. The CDR3 coding sequence is TGTGCCAGCACCTCTTTGGCGACAGAACATGGCTACACCTTC.

This sequence joins TRBV5-1 and TRBJ1-3, with TRBD1 matching over 8 bases. Looked up from germline, CDR1 is SGHRS and CDR2 is YFSETQ. Trimming cost V 4 bases and J 2 bases; bases outside gene matches: 23. This CDR3 contains 21 residues. Written as DNA, the CDR3 is TGCGCCAGCAGCCGATCAACAGGGGGACCGTCGTACGTCGGAACTGGAAACACCATATATTTT. Encoded protein: CASSRSTGGPSYVGTGNTIYF. Together with reference TRBV5-1 and TRBJ1-3, the CDR3 gives the full variable domain: KAGVTQTPRYLIKTRGQQVTLSCSPISGHRSVSWYQQTPGQGLQFLFEYFSETQRNKGNFPGRFSGRQFSNSRSEMNVSTLELGDSALYLCASSRSTGGPSYVGTGNTIYFGEGSWLTVV.

The V call is TRBV9, the J call TRBJ2-7; TRBD1 aligns across 8 bases. This CDR3 comprises 17 residues. The germline CDR1 and CDR2 sequences are SGDLS and YYNGEE. The V segment lost 3 bases and the J segment 2 bases; nucleotides outside the gene matches: 13. CDR3 sequence reads: CASSAGETGAFPYEQYF. DNA for the CDR3: TGTGCCAGCAGCGCGGGGGAGACAGGGGCTTTCCCCTACGAGCAGTACTTC.

This clone was found a few times. The chain combines TRBV18 with TRBJ1-2; a weak D match, TRBD1 (5 bases). Germline CDR1 and CDR2: KGHSH and LQKENI. V lost 2 bases, J lost 13 bases, and 14 bases lay in between. The CDR3 loop spans 12 amino acids. Here the CDR3 DNA reads TGTGCCAGCTCACCATCATCGGAGGGGAGCACCTTC. This encodes CASSPSSEGSTF.

This clone has a handful of counts. This chain joins TRBV5-1 and TRBJ2-7; 10 bases are a match to TRBD2. Germline assignment: CDR1 SGHRS and CDR2 YFSETQ. CDR3 length equals 17 residues. V trimming: 1 base; J trimming: 1 base; junction bases outside the gene matches: 8. This CDR3 reads CASSLTSSGSWSYEQYF. DNA for the CDR3: TGCGCCAGCAGCTTGACGTCTAGCGGGAGTTGGTCCTACGAGCAGTACTTC.

The CDR3 spells CASSLLGTSGRDPDTQYF. The DNA for the CDR3 is TGTGCCAGCAGCTTGCTAGGGACTAGCGGGAGAGATCCAGATACGCAGTATTTT. This rearrangement joins TRBV7-2 to TRBJ2-3; TRBD2 matches 14 bases. From germline, CDR1 is SGHTA and CDR2 FQGNSA. The CDR3 sequence is 18 residues long. Germline trimming cut 3 bases from V and 4 bases from J; bases unmatched to any gene: 9. Using reference TRBV7-2 and TRBJ2-3 for the parts outside the CDR3, the full variable domain is GAGVSQSPSNKVTEKGKDVELRCDPISGHTALYWYRQSLGQGLEFLIYFQGNSAPDKSGLPSDRFSAERTGGSVSTLTIQRTQQEDSAVYLCASSLLGTSGRDPDTQYFGPGTRLTVL.

This clone was counted only a few times. The V gene is TRBV28, the J gene TRBJ2-7; TRBD2 agrees at 8 bases. CDR1 is MDHEN, CDR2 SYDVKM, per germline. The CDR3 is 16 amino acids. Trimming cost V 4 bases and J 2 bases; bases outside gene matches: 10. CDR3 protein: CASSSPTSGGAYEQYF. CDR3 DNA: TGTGCCAGCAGTTCCCCAACTAGCGGAGGGGCCTACGAGCAGTACTTC.

The V gene is TRBV5-4, the J gene TRBJ2-7, with D perhaps matching TRBD2 (5 bases). The CDR3 consists of 12 residues. The V gene's germline CDR1 is SGHNT and CDR2 YYREEE (reference sequence). The V end lost 6 bases, the J end lost 5 bases, and 12 bases lay between the germline ends. CDR3 loop: CASTSKRDEQYF. The CDR3 nucleotides read TGTGCCAGCACTAGCAAGCGCGACGAGCAGTACTTC.

As to this clone: Other DNA sequences in this sample translate to the same CDR3. This rearrangement joins TRBV28 to TRBJ1-2; D is undetermined. The germline V gene has CDR1 MDHEN and CDR2 SYDVKM. This CDR3 is built from 13 residues. Deletions cut 4 bases from V and 5 bases from J, with 11 bases between. The CDR3 loop reads CASSSTDNYGYTF. CDR3 bases: TGTGCCAGCAGTTCTACAGACAATTATGGCTACACCTTC.

The chain is built from TRBV12-3 or TRBV12-4 and TRBJ1-5; the D gene is possibly TRBD1 (6 bases). The CDR3 extends over 13 amino acids. Trimming shortened V by 2 bases and J by 4 bases, and 6 bases separated the two germline ends. The DNA for the CDR3 is TGTGCCAGCAGTTTACAGGGGAATCAGCCCCAGCATTTT. Translation gives CASSLQGNQPQHF.

This chain joins TRBV5-1 and TRBJ2-5; TRBD1 might be the D (5 bases). Trimming left V 1 base short and J 1 base short, with 11 bases between. In germline, CDR1 is SGHRS, CDR2 YFSETQ. The length of the CDR3 is 15 residues. CDR3: CASSLLQGSQETQYF. The CDR3 nucleotides are TGCGCCAGCAGCTTGCTTCAGGGATCCCAAGAGACCCAGTACTTC.

This rearrangement joins TRBV6-5 to TRBJ1-2; 10 nucleotides line up with TRBD1. Germline CDR1 and CDR2: MNHEY and SVGAGI. J was trimmed by 9 bases and V by 5 bases; bases with no gene match: 6. The CDR3 totals 13 residues. The CDR3 DNA is TGTGCCAGCAGTCCCGACAGGGGGCATCGCTACACCTTC. This gives the protein CASSPDRGHRYTF.

The chain employs TRBV10-1 and TRBJ2-2, with TRBD1 as a possible D gene (6 bases). The V gene's germline CDR1 is WNHNN and CDR2 SYGVQD (reference sequence). CDR3 length equals 15 residues. Trimming shortened V by 7 bases and J by 3 bases, and 15 bases separated the two germline ends. The CDR3 DNA is TGCGCCAGCACAGGGGACCCTGGGGACACCGGGGAGCTGTTTTTT. Encoded protein: CASTGDPGDTGELFF.

This chain links TRBV28 with TRBJ2-7; 10 bases are a match to TRBD2. The germline V gene encodes CDR1 MDHEN and CDR2 SYDVKM. The CDR3 is 19 amino acids. The trim removed 2 bases at V and 5 bases at J, leaving 18 bases unmatched. CDR3 sequence (DNA): TGTGCCAGCAGTTTAAGGGGCCAGGGGCTAGCGGGAGAAATCCACGAGCAGTACTTC. Amino acid sequence: CASSLRGQGLAGEIHEQYF.

The chain uses TRBV3-1 (or the pseudogene TRBV3-2) and TRBJ1-4, with 12 bases lining up with TRBD1. The CDR3 loop spans 15 amino acids. The V and J ends lost 5 bases and 7 bases, in that order; junction bases with no gene match: 5. Germline CDR1 LGHDT, CDR2 YNNKEL (reference sequence). This chain's CDR3 is CASSNRDRGLEKLFF. CDR3 coding DNA: TGTGCCAGCAGCAACCGGGACAGGGGGCTTGAAAAACTGTTTTTT.

This clone was picked up a small number of times. A junction end diverges from the germline sequence, so it may reflect a read error. This chain links TRBV27 with TRBJ2-7; D gene uncertain. Per germline, CDR1 MNHEY and CDR2 SMNVEV (reference sequence). CDR3 length: 8 residues. The DNA of the CDR3 is TGTGCCAGCAGTCCCCGGGACTTC. Amino acid sequence: CASSPRDF.

This clone was seen a single time. The chain has TRBV29-1 and TRBJ2-2, with TRBD2 as a possible D gene (5 bases). Per the germline V gene, CDR1 is SQVTM and CDR2 is ANQGSEA. Trimming pared 4 bases from V and 7 bases from J, leaving 13 bases between. The CDR3 covers 13 residues. The CDR3 loop reads CSVGRGSGGELFF. In DNA, the CDR3 is TGCAGCGTTGGTCGGGGTTCTGGCGGGGAGCTGTTTTTT.

The chain employs TRBV4-1 and TRBJ2-3, with 13 bases lining up with TRBD2. Losses at the gene ends were 1 base for V and 2 bases for J; bases not matched to a gene: 6. Germline V gene data show CDR1 as MGHRA and CDR2 as YSYEKL. The CDR3 loop spans 18 amino acids. This CDR3 reads CASSQALLAGGVTDTQYF. Written as DNA, the CDR3 is TGCGCCAGCAGCCAAGCGCTACTAGCGGGGGGGGTCACAGATACGCAGTATTTT.